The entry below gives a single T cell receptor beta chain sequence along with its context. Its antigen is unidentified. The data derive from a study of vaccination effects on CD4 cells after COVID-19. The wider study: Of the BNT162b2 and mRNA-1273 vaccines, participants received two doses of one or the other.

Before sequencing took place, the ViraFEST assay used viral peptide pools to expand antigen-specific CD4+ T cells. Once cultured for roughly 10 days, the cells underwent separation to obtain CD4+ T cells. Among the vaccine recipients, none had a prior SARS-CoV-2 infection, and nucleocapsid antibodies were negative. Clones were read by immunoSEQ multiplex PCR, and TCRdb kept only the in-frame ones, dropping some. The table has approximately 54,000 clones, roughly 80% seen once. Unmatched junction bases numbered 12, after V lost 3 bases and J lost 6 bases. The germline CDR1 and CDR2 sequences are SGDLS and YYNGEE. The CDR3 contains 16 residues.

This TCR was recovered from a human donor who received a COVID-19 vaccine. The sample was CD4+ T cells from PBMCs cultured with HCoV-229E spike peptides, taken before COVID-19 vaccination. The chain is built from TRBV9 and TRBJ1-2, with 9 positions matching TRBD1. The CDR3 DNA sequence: TGTGCCAGCAGCGCCATACCCGGGACAGGGTTACATGGCTACACCTTC. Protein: CASSAIPGTGLHGYTF. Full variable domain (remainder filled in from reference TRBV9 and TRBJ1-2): DSGVTQTPKHLITATGQRVTLRCSPRSGDLSVYWYQQSLDQGLQFLIQYYNGEERAKGNILERFSAQQFPDLHSELNLSSLELGDSALYFCASSAIPGTGLHGYTFGSGTRLTVV.